Listed here are 9 T cell receptor beta chains from one sample, sequenced in a study of blood T cell repertoires in COVID-19. TCRdb keeps only in-frame clones here, not all; method: immunoSEQ multiplex PCR. Of roughly 150,000 clones listed, approximately 91% were seen once; the top ten hold around 5%. Sequenced input: peripheral blood. Receptor source: a man younger than 35 with COVID-19, enrolled during active disease.

The chain carries TRBV29-1 and TRBJ1-1, with no clear D. The V gene lost 4 bases and the J gene lost 3 bases, with 15 bases spanning the gap. CDR1 SQVTM and CDR2 ANQGSEA come from the germline V gene. The CDR3 has 14 residues. For the CDR3, the DNA is TGCAGCGTTGGAAGGGTCTTGGGAGACACTGAAGCTTTCTTT. Protein product: CSVGRVLGDTEAFF.

The chain uses TRBV27 and TRBJ2-1; 8 bases agree with TRBD1. CDR1 and CDR2 (germline): MNHEY, SMNVEV (reference sequence). CDR3 length: 15 amino acids. V trimming: 5 bases; J trimming: 2 bases; junction bases outside the gene matches: 5. The CDR3 here is CASSPTGETYNEQFF. The CDR3 nucleotides read TGTGCCAGCAGTCCGACAGGGGAGACCTACAATGAGCAGTTCTTC.

The chain is built from TRBV6-5 and TRBJ2-1; 9 bases fit TRBD2. This CDR3 has 12 amino acids. The trim removed 6 bases at V and 15 bases at J, leaving 9 bases unmatched. CDR1 is MNHEY and CDR2 is SVGAGI in the germline V gene. The CDR3 DNA follows: TGTGCCAGCAGAGCTCTAGCGGGACGACTGTTCTTC. This sequence encodes CASRALAGRLFF.

The chain joins TRBV18 to TRBJ2-1; 13 positions match TRBD2. V trimming: 5 bases; J trimming: 14 bases; junction bases outside the gene matches: 27. In germline, CDR1 is KGHSH, CDR2 LQKENI. The CDR3 spans 20 residues. The DNA for the CDR3 is TGTGCCAGCTCAAGGAGTGATATCGGGAGGTCAAGTCCCGGGACTAGCGGGGAGTTCTTC. It translates to CASSRSDIGRSSPGTSGEFF. Full variable domain (outside the CDR3, taken from reference TRBV18 and TRBJ2-1): NAGVMQNPRHLVRRRGQEARLRCSPMKGHSHVYWYRQLPEEGLKFMVYLQKENIIDESGMPKERFSAEFPKEGPSILRIQQVVRGDSAAYFCASSRSDIGRSSPGTSGEFFGPGTRLTVL.

The chain carries TRBV28 and TRBJ2-1; D uncertain. This CDR3 is built from 13 residues. The V end was cut by 5 bases, the J end by 7 bases, with 12 bases between. The V gene's germline CDR1 is MDHEN and CDR2 SYDVKM. As DNA, the CDR3 is TGTGCCAGCAGTGCCCTAATCCATAATGAGCAGTTCTTC. This sequence encodes CASSALIHNEQFF.

This chain uses TRBV7-9 with TRBJ1-1; D is unresolved. This CDR3 has 13 amino acids. Germline V gene lookup returns CDR1 SEHNR and CDR2 FQNEAQ (reference sequence). V shed 5 bases and J shed 0 bases, with 7 bases lying between them. CDR3 amino acids: CASSPHVNTEAFF. Here the CDR3 DNA reads TGTGCCAGCAGCCCCCATGTGAACACTGAAGCTTTCTTT. Combining the CDR3 with reference TRBV7-9 and TRBJ1-1 gives the whole variable domain DTGVSQNPRHKITKRGQNVTFRCDPISEHNRLYWYRQTLGQGPEFLTYFQNEAQLEKSRLLSDRFSAERPKGSFSTLEIQRTEQGDSAMYLCASSPHVNTEAFFGQGTRLTVV.

The chain couples TRBV29-1 to TRBJ2-7; 11 bases map to TRBD1. This CDR3 region has 14 residues. V lost 6 bases to trimming and J lost 6 bases; unmatched junction nucleotides: 10. Germline CDR1 is SQVTM and CDR2 is ANQGSEA. Here the CDR3 DNA reads TGCAGCGTAGGGCAGGGACAGGGGGGATCCGAGCAGTACTTC. It encodes CSVGQGQGGSEQYF.

This chain uses TRBV12-3 or TRBV12-4 with TRBJ2-5; a weak D match, TRBD2 (5 bases). The CDR3 extends over 12 amino acids. V shed 5 bases and J shed 7 bases, with 11 bases lying between them. The CDR3 reads CASSPGSGTQYF. DNA of the CDR3: TGTGCCAGCAGTCCGGGGTCTGGGACCCAGTACTTC.

The chain is built from TRBV7-6 and TRBJ1-1; possibly TRBD1 for D (5 bases). The CDR3 is made up of 14 amino acids. Trimming removed 1 base from V and 8 bases from J, with 14 bases in between. CDR1 and CDR2 (germline): SGHVS, FNYEAQ. This CDR3 reads CASSLGGTGGEAFF. CDR3 in DNA: TGTGCCAGCAGCTTAGGCGGGACGGGCGGCGAAGCTTTCTTT. Supplemented by reference TRBV7-6 and TRBJ1-1, the full variable domain reads GAGVSQSPRYKVTKRGQDVALRCDPISGHVSLYWYRQALGQGPEFLTYFNYEAQQDKSGLPNDRFSAERPEGSISTLTIQRTEQRDSAMYRCASSLGGTGGEAFFGQGTRLTVV.